This entry is about one TCR beta chain. Assay used: immunoSEQ multiplex PCR; TCRdb lists only in-frame clones, some missing. The sample lists over 100,000 clones; 90% were seen once. This sample is drawn from a study of T cell responses to AZD1222 COVID-19 vaccine. The germline CDR1 and CDR2 sequences are SEHNR and FQNEAQ (reference sequence). This CDR3 region has 15 residues. Trimming left V 1 base short and J 0 bases short, with 7 bases between. This chain uses TRBV7-9 with TRBJ1-5; possibly TRBD1 for D (6 bases). This receptor was identified in an adult in good health. Here the sequenced sample was peripheral blood, taken on day 0 of AZD1222 vaccination. The CDR3 nucleotides are TGTGCCAGCAGCTTAGGGACAGATAGCAATCAGCCCCAGCATTTT. Translating gives CASSLGTDSNQPQHF.